This TCR beta chain was sequenced for a study of CD8 T cells in ankylosing spondylitis. General study findings and limits: In the blood and synovial fluid of reactive arthritis, some motif variants had been previously reported.

The CDR3 is made up of 11 amino acids. V dropped 8 bases and J dropped 6 bases, with 11 bases sitting between them. Per the germline V gene, CDR1 is ENHRY and CDR2 is SYGVKD. Quantitative barcoded 5'-RACE was used to prepare TCR beta libraries. MiXCR was run by TCRdb on the 5' RACE reads, yielding one entry per CDR3 protein. Altogether 200,000 to 300,000 distinct CDR3 sequences are present, 8% to 11% being singletons, with the ten largest covering about 3%. This clonotype was counted at least ten times. Its antigen remains unidentified. The sample comprised blood, either unsorted or a sorted T cell fraction (not recorded which). This sequence was found in a male donor with ankylosing spondylitis or in good health (not recorded which). The J gene is TRBJ2-7, the V gene TRBV10-3; no clear D gene. DNA of the CDR3: TGTGCCATCCGCGTAGGTTCCGAGCAGTACTTC. Translation gives CAIRVGSEQYF.